The 8 T cell receptor beta chains reported below all come from one sample, sequenced in a study of T cells in Graves' hyperthyroidism and ophthalmopathy. Regions amplified from RNA transcripts were the TCR beta CDR3 regions. The HTBI primer set drove a first-round RT-PCR of the TCR CDR3. A single record per CDR3 protein comes from TCRdb applying MiXCR to the multiplex PCR reads. Counted here are some 800,000 distinct CDR3 sequences, over 35% occurring once; the ten biggest clones make up approximately 10%. The sequencing input was blood. Source of these receptors: a man between 18 and 35 years old with Graves' hyperthyroidism.

The chain joins TRBV6-6 to TRBJ2-7; D may be TRBD2 (6 bases). The CDR3 has 18 residues. V was shortened by 1 base and J by 3 bases, with 22 bases between the two germline ends. Germline CDR1 MNHNY, CDR2 SVGAGI (reference sequence). Here the CDR3 reads CASSYFPQGVAENYEQYF. The CDR3 coding sequence is TGTGCCAGCAGTTACTTTCCTCAAGGGGTAGCGGAAAACTACGAGCAGTACTTC.

V gene TRBV12-3 or TRBV12-4 combines with J gene TRBJ1-1, with D perhaps TRBD1 (6 bases). V was cut by 5 bases and J by 3 bases, with 16 bases left in between. CDR3 length: 15 amino acids. CDR3 bases: TGTGCCAGCAGTCTGGGGGGGGGCCTGGACACTGAAGCTTTCTTT. Residues: CASSLGGGLDTEAFF.

V usage is TRBV20-1 and J usage is TRBJ1-1; no reliable D call. Trimming removed 0 bases at V and 0 bases at J, with 11 bases between. CDR3 size: 15 residues. The V gene's germline CDR1 is DFQATT and CDR2 SNEGSKA (reference sequence). Written as DNA, the CDR3 is TGCAGTGCTAGAGATGCGGATAGGATGAACACTGAAGCTTTCTTT. Protein sequence: CSARDADRMNTEAFF.

With regard to this clonotype: A much larger clone lies one base from this, so it may be a read error. The chain carries TRBV19 and TRBJ1-1, with TRBD1 as a possible D gene (6 bases). Germline CDR1 LNHDA, CDR2 SQIVND (reference sequence). The CDR3 is 14 amino acids. CDR3: CVSSIQTGRTEAFF. The CDR3 nucleotides read TGTGTCAGTAGTATACAAACAGGGAGGACTGAAGCTTTCTTT. Full variable domain (rest looked up from reference TRBV19 and TRBJ1-1): DGGITQSPKYLFRKEGQNVTLSCEQNLNHDAMYWYRQDPGQGLRLIYYSQIVNDFQKGDIAEGYSVSREKKESFPLTVTSAQKNPTAFYLCVSSIQTGRTEAFFGQGTRLTVV.

This clonotype was seen at least ten times. This chain joins TRBV9 and TRBJ1-2; unclear D gene. The CDR3 loop spans 12 amino acids. From germline, CDR1 is SGDLS and CDR2 YYNGEE. V was trimmed by 4 bases and J by 8 bases, leaving 12 bases between them. The CDR3 is CASSSAMEGYTF. The CDR3, as DNA: TGTGCCAGCAGCTCTGCCATGGAAGGCTACACCTTC.

This clonotype was counted many times. The genes are TRBV5-4 and TRBJ2-5, with D uncertain. The CDR3 length is 14 residues. Germline V gene lookup returns CDR1 SGHNT and CDR2 YYREEE (reference sequence). V shed 2 bases and J shed 5 bases, with 13 bases lying between them. Written as DNA, the CDR3 is TGTGCCAGCAGCTTAGAAGGGTCCGGGGAGACCCAGTACTTC. Translating gives CASSLEGSGETQYF. Based on the CDR3 plus reference TRBV5-4 and TRBJ2-5, the full variable domain is ETGVTQSPTHLIKTRGQQVTLRCSSQSGHNTVSWYQQALGQGPQFIFQYYREEENGRGNFPPRFSGLQFPNYSSELNVNALELDDSALYLCASSLEGSGETQYFGPGTRLLVL.

Note on this clonotype: A much bigger clone sits one base away, suggesting this may be a read error. J is TRBJ1-2 and V is TRBV24-1; D is ambiguous. The V end was cut by 3 bases, the J end by 8 bases, with 12 bases between. The length of the CDR3 is 13 residues. Germline lookup yields CDR1 KGHDR and CDR2 SFDVKD. For the CDR3, the DNA is TGTGCCACCAGTGATGACACAAGGCACGGCTACACCTTC. Translating it yields CATSDDTRHGYTF.

The chain combines TRBV4-1 with TRBJ2-5; D remains unclear. Between the trimmed V and J ends, which lost 0 bases and 1 base, there was a span of 9 bases. The CDR3 spans 15 residues. Germline V CDR1 and CDR2: MGHRA, YSYEKL. CDR3 DNA sequence: TGCGCCAGCAGCCAAGATCCTAAGGGCCAAGAGACCCAGTACTTC. This encodes CASSQDPKGQETQYF.